This T cell receptor beta chain was found in a study of Ad26.COV2.S vaccination and SARS-CoV-2 variants. General study results and limits: Comparable non-spike TCR breadth was observed in vaccine and placebo recipients.

With respect to this clone: Its target is unknown. Other DNA sequences in this specimen translate into the identical CDR3.

The repertoire was sequenced with immunoSEQ multiplex PCR; TCRdb's copy has only in-frame clones and lacks some. Of about 350,000 clones in the sample, approximately 90% were seen once. The V end lost 2 bases, the J end lost 5 bases, and 7 bases lay between the germline ends. The germline V gene encodes CDR1 SGDLS and CDR2 YYNGEE. The CDR3 loop spans 13 amino acids. The sequence was obtained from a human donor who had recovered from COVID-19. Sequenced here: peripheral blood, sampled after recovery from COVID-19. The J gene is TRBJ2-2, the V gene TRBV9, with D perhaps matching TRBD2 (5 bases). This chain's CDR3 is CASSVGGTGELFF. In DNA, the CDR3 is TGTGCCAGCAGCGTTGGAGGAACCGGGGAGCTGTTTTTT.